The present T cell receptor (beta chain) was sequenced within a study of T cell responses to AZD1222 COVID-19 vaccine (dated by TCRdb to the early 2020s). Study-level background: TCR sequencing was performed for some 250 trial participants, of whom around 200 were given two doses of AZD1222 and some 25 were given two doses of MenACWY control vaccine. Enrollment into the trials was organized by age into subgroups of 18-55, 56-69 and 70-plus years, and those subgroups contained approximately 160, 26 and 62 TCR-sequenced participants, respectively. Broader findings and caveats from the paper: Reportedly, almost half of the unique spike-specific TCRs recognized epitopes lying outside the regions that are mutated in the B.1.351 and B.1.1.7 variants. Most participants were white British and females outnumbered males, and the authors suggested that clonal diversity may have been underestimated. After two AZD1222 doses, spike-specific TCR breadth and depth were significantly higher than at day 0 and than in MenACWY recipients. The 56-69-year group was small, and its depth increase did not reach significance, likely because of low power. Only a handful of AZD1222 recipients were SARS-CoV-2 seropositive at baseline, limiting conclusions about previously exposed vaccinees. No day 14 peak-response samples were available, so repertoires were characterized only after the peak T cell response. CD4 TCRs associated with the vaccine covered the entire spike protein, and the dominant responses were in regions 160-218 and 743-854.

V is clipped by 0 bases and J by 8 bases, and the sequence between their germline boundaries is 17 bases long. The CDR3 numbers 15 residues from cysteine through phenylalanine. Of all the DNA, just the CDR3 is kept, 45 bases in frame from base 1. CDR1 and CDR2 are drawn from the germline V gene: SGHRS, YFSETQ. The CDR3 regions of human TCRbeta chains were analyzed by immunosequencing. In the paper's pipeline: Repertoire TCRs were matched against a reference library of SARS-CoV-2-specific TCRs generated with the MIRA antigen-specificity platform. Breadth meant the fraction of unique TCRs that were SARS-CoV-2-associated, whereas depth meant the fraction of total T cells that were SARS-CoV-2-associated. Using the MIRA data, each spike-specific TCR was mapped to the spike region that the TCR reacts to and placed in a CD4 or CD8 class. Log10-transformed breadth and depth values were compared by one-way ANOVA with Sidak's multiple comparisons tests. The immuneACCESS repertoire file appears here via TCRdb, limited to in-frame rearrangements. These files lack a portion of the clones; in checked studies, under half of the deficit traces to unresolved V genes, and the cause of the others is not known. The V and J calls and the clone size are those of that table, but D and trimming were determined from the DNA. The sample contains about 150,000 clones, about nine tenths of them found a single time. The ten top clones hold 5% to 6.5% of the sample.

This clone has only a few counts. Its antigen is not yet known. Base qualities are missing; no much larger clone stands one base away. The time point label corresponds to: about 28 days (+/-7) after the second vaccine dose. AZD1222 recipients given second doses at about 4 weeks or at about 12 weeks were pooled, since spike-specific TCR depth and breadth were not found to differ between the two schedules. Vaccinee samples came from UK trials COV001 and COV002, including a single-blind randomized controlled phase 2/3 trial of AZD1222 (ChAdOx1 nCoV-19) in healthy adults. Trial participant PBMC samples were collected at day 0 and day 28 after the second dose for TCRbeta chain sequencing.

The receptor comes from an adult who received the AZD1222 COVID-19 vaccine. The chain was built from TRBV5-1 and TRBJ1-2; a tentative D match to TRBD1 spans 6 bases. The material was peripheral blood, obtained 28 days after the second AZD1222 dose. The sequenced DNA is TGCGCCAGCAGCTTGGGTACCGGGACAACCCCGGGCTACACCTTC. Its protein is CASSLGTGTTPGYTF. Reference TRBV5-1 and TRBJ1-2 proteins supply the regions before and after the CDR3; the full variable domain is: KAGVTQTPRYLIKTRGQQVTLSCSPISGHRSVSWYQQTPGQGLQFLFEYFSETQRNKGNFPGRFSGRQFSNSRSEMNVSTLELGDSALYLCASSLGTGTTPGYTFGSGTRLTVV.